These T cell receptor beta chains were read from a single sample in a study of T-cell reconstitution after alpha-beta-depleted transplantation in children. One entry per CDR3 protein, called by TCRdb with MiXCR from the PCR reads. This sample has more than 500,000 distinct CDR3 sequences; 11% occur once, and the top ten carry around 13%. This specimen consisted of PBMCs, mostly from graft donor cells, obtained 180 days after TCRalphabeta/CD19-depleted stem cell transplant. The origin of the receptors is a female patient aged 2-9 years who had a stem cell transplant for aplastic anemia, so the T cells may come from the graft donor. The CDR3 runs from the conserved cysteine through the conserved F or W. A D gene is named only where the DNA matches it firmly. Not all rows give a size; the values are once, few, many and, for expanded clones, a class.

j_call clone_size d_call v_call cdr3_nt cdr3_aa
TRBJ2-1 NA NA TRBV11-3 TGTGCCAGCAGCTTAAGTGGGGGGGACAGTAGCGCCAATGAGCAGTTCTTC CASSLSGGDSSANEQFF
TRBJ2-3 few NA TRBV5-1 TGCGCCAGCAGCTTGGCTCAAGGGGAGTATCCGTTTTTT CASSLAQGEYPFF
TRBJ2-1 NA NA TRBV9 TGTGCCAGCAGCGTAGAAGGGACACCTTACAATGAGCAGTTCTTC CASSVEGTPYNEQFF
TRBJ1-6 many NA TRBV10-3 TGTGCCATCAAAGCTGACAGTTCAACTTCACCCCTCCACTTT CAIKADSSTSPLHF
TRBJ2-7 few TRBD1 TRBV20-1 TGCAGTGCTAGAACCAGGGGGTCGGGAAACGAGCAGTACTTC CSARTRGSGNEQYF
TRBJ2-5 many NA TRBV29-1 TGCAGCGTTGAAAGGGCAGGGAAAGAAGAGACCCAGTACTTC CSVERAGKEETQYF
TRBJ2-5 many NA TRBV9 TGTGCCAGCAGCTATCGGGGGTTACTCCAAGAGACCCAGTACTTC CASSYRGLLQETQYF
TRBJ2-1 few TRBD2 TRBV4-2 TGTGCCAGCAGCCAAGATCCCAGCGGGGGATACAATGAGCAGTTCTTC CASSQDPSGGYNEQFF
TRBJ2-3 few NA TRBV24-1 TGTGCCACCAGTGATCCAGACAGGTATATCACAGATACGCAGTATTTT CATSDPDRYITDTQYF
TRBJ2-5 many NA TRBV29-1 TGCAGCGTTGTAACAGGAGGGGAGACCCAGTACTTC CSVVTGGETQYF
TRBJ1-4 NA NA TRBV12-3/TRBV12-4 TGTGCCAGCAGTTTTAAGACAGATGAAAAACTGTTTTTT CASSFKTDEKLFF
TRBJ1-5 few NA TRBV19 TGTGCCAGTAACACCCTACAGAACAATCAGCCCCAGCATTTT CASNTLQNNQPQHF
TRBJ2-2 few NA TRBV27 TGTGCCAGCAGTTTGTGGGTGGGGGGTTTGTACACCGGGGAGCTGTTTTTT CASSLWVGGLYTGELFF
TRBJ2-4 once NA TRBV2 TGTGCCAGCAGTGAACCAGGACAACTAGCCAAAAACATTCAGTACTTC CASSEPGQLAKNIQYF
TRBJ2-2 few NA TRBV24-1 TGTGCCACCCGGCCAAGGGGGACCGGGGAGCTGTTTTTT CATRPRGTGELFF
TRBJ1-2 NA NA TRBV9 TGTGCCAGCAGCGTGTGGACGGAGGGCTACACCTTC CASSVWTEGYTF
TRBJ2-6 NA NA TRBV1 TGCACCAGCAGCCAAGATATAGGATCCGGGGCCAACGTCCTGACTTTC CTSSQDIGSGANVLTF
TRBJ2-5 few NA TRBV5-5 TGTGCCAGCGGCGGGGACGGAGAGACCCAGTACTTC CASGGDGETQYF
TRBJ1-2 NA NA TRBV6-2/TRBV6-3 TGTGCCAGCAGGACCCGACGGACAGACGGCTACACCTTC CASRTRRTDGYTF
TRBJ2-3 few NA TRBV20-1 TGCAGTGCTAGGAAGGGGCCAGATACGCAGTATTTT CSARKGPDTQYF
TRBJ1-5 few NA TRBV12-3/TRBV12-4 TGTGCCAGCAGTACGGGAATAAGGGCCGGCAATCAGCCCCAGCATTTT CASSTGIRAGNQPQHF
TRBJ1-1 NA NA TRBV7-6 TGTGCCAGCAGCGCGACCAGGGCTGACACTGAAGCTTTCTTT CASSATRADTEAFF
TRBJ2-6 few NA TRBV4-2 TGTGCCAGCAGCCCCCCGGCCAGGGTGTGGTTTGGGGCCAACGTCCTGACTTTC CASSPPARVWFGANVLTF
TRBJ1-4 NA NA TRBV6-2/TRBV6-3 TGTGCCAGCAGTTCAATCGGCCCGGGGGAGCTCTTCATACCGGCCTCCACGGGCGAAAAACTGTTTTTT CASSSIGPGELFIPASTGEKLFF
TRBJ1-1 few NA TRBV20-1 TGCAGTGCTAGAGTACCCGACGGGGAAGCTTTCTTT CSARVPDGEAFF